The entry below gives a single T cell receptor beta chain sequence along with its context. Its target is not known. This sample was taken from a study of immune evolution from preneoplasia to lung adenocarcinoma. Assay: immunoSEQ multiplex PCR; the TCRdb copy retains only in-frame clones and omits some. The sample shows roughly 11,000 clones, 86% of them seen only once. V was pared by 2 bases and J by 2 bases, with 13 bases between. The CDR3 is made up of 16 amino acids. CDR1 and CDR2 (germline): MNHEY, SMNVEV (reference sequence). Study findings and constraints: Clonality was highest in normal lung, lower in later-stage lesions apparently. T cell clonality was higher in KRAS-mutant than EGFR-mutant or wild-type nodules.

The TCR sequence derives from a person aged 65 to 85 with invasive lung adenocarcinoma. This sequence joins TRBV27 and TRBJ1-5, with TRBD1 as a possible D gene (5 bases). Sequencing input: FFPE invasive lung adenocarcinoma tissue. This CDR3 is CASSLNGAKGNQPQHF. Written as DNA, the CDR3 is TGTGCCAGCAGTTTAAATGGGGCTAAGGGCAATCAGCCCCAGCATTTT.